This is a list of T cell receptor beta chains from one sample in a study of response to subunit inactivated influenza vaccine. Using its own MiXCR run on the RT-PCR reads, TCRdb lists one record per CDR3 protein. The table records 400,000 to 650,000 distinct CDR3 sequences, around 7.7% of them present only once. The sample consisted of PBMCs from blood, taken 23 months after vaccination. Every receptor here comes from a man in his fifties or sixties who received an inactivated influenza vaccine. Both conserved end residues are part of each CDR3. A D gene is named only where the DNA matches it firmly. Clone size is not always given. Where it is, it says once, few, many or a class for expanded clones.

j_gene: TRBJ2-1; d_gene: TRBD2; abundance: few; v_gene: TRBV6-2/TRBV6-3; CDR3nt: TGTGCCAGCAGTTACCGGACTAGCGGGACGGCCTACAATGAGCAGTTCTTC; CDR3aa: CASSYRTSGTAYNEQFF
j_gene: TRBJ2-1; d_gene: NA; abundance: few; v_gene: TRBV21-1; CDR3nt: TGTCTCCCGCCGGCTACTCGGGGGAATGAGCAGTTCTTC; CDR3aa: CLPPATRGNEQFF
j_gene: TRBJ2-1; d_gene: NA; abundance: few; v_gene: TRBV6-5; CDR3nt: TGTGCCAGCAGTTACTCGATCTTAGGAGCGGCCGAGCAGTTCTTC; CDR3aa: CASSYSILGAAEQFF
j_gene: TRBJ2-5; d_gene: NA; abundance: NA; v_gene: TRBV28; CDR3nt: TGTGCCAGCACGAGAGGGGGAACGTACCAAGAGACCCAGTACTTC; CDR3aa: CASTRGGTYQETQYF
j_gene: TRBJ2-2; d_gene: TRBD2; abundance: many; v_gene: TRBV7-2; CDR3nt: TGTGCCAGCAGCTTTGTCCCGGGACTAGCATCCGGGGAGCTGTTTTTT; CDR3aa: CASSFVPGLASGELFF
j_gene: TRBJ1-1; d_gene: NA; abundance: few; v_gene: TRBV6-2/TRBV6-3; CDR3nt: TGTGCCAGCACCCCAGTCGCGGGGAGGAACACTGAAGCTTTCTTT; CDR3aa: CASTPVAGRNTEAFF
j_gene: TRBJ1-4; d_gene: NA; abundance: NA; v_gene: TRBV3-1; CDR3nt: TGTGCCAGCAGCCAAGATCGATCTCAAAGGGCGGCCTATGAAAAACTGTTTTTT; CDR3aa: CASSQDRSQRAAYEKLFF
j_gene: TRBJ1-4; d_gene: TRBD1; abundance: NA; v_gene: TRBV25-1; CDR3nt: TGTGCCAGCAGTGCGTTTCCGGGACAGGGTAATGAAAAACTGTTTTTT; CDR3aa: CASSAFPGQGNEKLFF
j_gene: TRBJ1-1; d_gene: NA; abundance: many; v_gene: TRBV25-1; CDR3nt: TGTGCCAGCAGTGATTGGGGGAACCTGAACACTGAAGCTTTCTTT; CDR3aa: CASSDWGNLNTEAFF
j_gene: TRBJ2-5; d_gene: NA; abundance: NA; v_gene: TRBV6-5; CDR3nt: TGTGCCAGCAGTTTGGTGGTGGGTTGGGAGACCCAGTACTTC; CDR3aa: CASSLVVGWETQYF
j_gene: TRBJ2-3; d_gene: NA; abundance: many; v_gene: TRBV3-1; CDR3nt: TGTGCCAGCAGCCAAGGGCAGGGGCCCTTATCAGATACGCAGTATTTT; CDR3aa: CASSQGQGPLSDTQYF
j_gene: TRBJ2-5; d_gene: TRBD2; abundance: many; v_gene: TRBV20-1; CDR3nt: TGCAGTGCCCGGCCCCCTAGCGGGGGGTCTCAAGTGACCCAGTACTTC; CDR3aa: CSARPPSGGSQVTQYF
j_gene: TRBJ1-1; d_gene: NA; abundance: few; v_gene: TRBV9; CDR3nt: TGTGCCAGCAGCCCCCCCGGCGGGGCCCGGACTGAAGCTTTCTTT; CDR3aa: CASSPPGGARTEAFF
j_gene: TRBJ2-2; d_gene: NA; abundance: many; v_gene: TRBV12-3/TRBV12-4; CDR3nt: TGTGCCAGCAGGGAAGGGGCCTGGGACACCGGGGAGCTGTTTTTT; CDR3aa: CASREGAWDTGELFF
j_gene: TRBJ2-7; d_gene: TRBD1; abundance: NA; v_gene: TRBV29-1; CDR3nt: TGCAGCGTCACCGGGACAGGTCTCTACGAGCAGTACTTC; CDR3aa: CSVTGTGLYEQYF
j_gene: TRBJ1-2; d_gene: TRBD1; abundance: few; v_gene: TRBV2; CDR3nt: TGTGCCAGCAGGCCAGGGGGGGTACTACTTAACTATGGCTACACCTTC; CDR3aa: CASRPGGVLLNYGYTF
j_gene: TRBJ2-4; d_gene: NA; abundance: few; v_gene: TRBV20-1; CDR3nt: TGCAGTGCTAGAGGGGGGTCTACAGCCAAAAACATTCAGTACTTC; CDR3aa: CSARGGSTAKNIQYF
j_gene: TRBJ2-2; d_gene: TRBD1; abundance: few; v_gene: TRBV20-1; CDR3nt: TGCAGTGCTAGAAGTAGGGGGCACACCGGGGAGCTGTTTTTT; CDR3aa: CSARSRGHTGELFF
j_gene: TRBJ1-1; d_gene: NA; abundance: many; v_gene: TRBV7-9; CDR3nt: TGTGCCAGCAGCCTGGAGATGAACACTGAAGCTTTCTTT; CDR3aa: CASSLEMNTEAFF
j_gene: TRBJ2-1; d_gene: NA; abundance: NA; v_gene: TRBV6-1; CDR3nt: TGTGCCAGCAGTGAAGCGCGTATTGGGGGGAATGAGCAGTTCTTC; CDR3aa: CASSEARIGGNEQFF
j_gene: TRBJ2-7; d_gene: NA; abundance: NA; v_gene: TRBV7-9; CDR3nt: TGTGCCAGCAGCCCCGGACAGAACGAGCAGTACTTC; CDR3aa: CASSPGQNEQYF
j_gene: TRBJ2-7; d_gene: TRBD1; abundance: NA; v_gene: TRBV5-6; CDR3nt: TGTGCCAGCAGCTTACCCGGGACAGGACCCTACGAGCAGTACTTC; CDR3aa: CASSLPGTGPYEQYF
j_gene: TRBJ2-5; d_gene: TRBD2; abundance: NA; v_gene: TRBV23-1; CDR3nt: TGCGCCAGCAGTCCACCCGGCAGTAGCGGGAGGGCCTCAGAGACCCAGTACTTC; CDR3aa: CASSPPGSSGRASETQYF
j_gene: TRBJ2-1; d_gene: TRBD1; abundance: NA; v_gene: TRBV20-1; CDR3nt: TGCAGTGCTGGCCGGGACAGTCAATACAATGAGCAGTTCTTC; CDR3aa: CSAGRDSQYNEQFF
j_gene: TRBJ1-2; d_gene: NA; abundance: many; v_gene: TRBV5-1; CDR3nt: TGCGCCAGCAGCTTGACGGCGGGGACATACGGCTACACCTTC; CDR3aa: CASSLTAGTYGYTF
j_gene: TRBJ2-3; d_gene: NA; abundance: NA; v_gene: TRBV9; CDR3nt: TGTGCCAGCAGCCGCCGGGGAGATACGCAGTATTTT; CDR3aa: CASSRRGDTQYF
j_gene: TRBJ2-7; d_gene: NA; abundance: few; v_gene: TRBV2; CDR3nt: TGTGCCAGCAGTGAAGAATCCTACGAGCAGTACTTC; CDR3aa: CASSEESYEQYF
j_gene: TRBJ1-6; d_gene: NA; abundance: few; v_gene: TRBV7-2; CDR3nt: TGTGCCAGCAGCTTAGACAGCTATTCACCCCTCCACTTT; CDR3aa: CASSLDSYSPLHF
j_gene: TRBJ2-5; d_gene: NA; abundance: NA; v_gene: TRBV18; CDR3nt: TGTGCCAGCTCCCTGGAGGTAGCCGGGACCCAGTACTTC; CDR3aa: CASSLEVAGTQYF